These 20 T cell receptor beta chains were all obtained from the same sample, sequenced in a study of regulatory T cells. Study conclusions and caveats: In CD3G-deficient patients, conventional CD4+ T cells were enriched for hydrophobic CDR3 residues at positions 6 and 7.

Which antigens these TCRs recognize remains unknown. The PCR used 52 TRBV and 13 TRBJ primers. Sequenced by immunoSEQ multiplex PCR; TCRdb stores in-frame clones only, minus some. The sample holds over 25,000 clones, approximately 90% seen once. The specimen was conventional CD4+ T cells sorted from blood. These receptors were obtained from a young adult with CD3G deficiency.

The chain recombines TRBV9 with TRBJ2-1, with D possibly called TRBD1 or TRBD2 (6 bases each). The ends were cut back, 0 bases at V and 10 bases at J, with 8 bases in the middle. This CDR3 region has 12 residues. Germline CDR1 is SGDLS and CDR2 is YYNGEE. Here the CDR3 reads CASSVEGGEQFF. CDR3 bases: TGTGCCAGCAGCGTAGAGGGGGGAGAGCAGTTCTTC.

The chain links TRBV28 to TRBJ1-1, with 7 bases identical to TRBD1. V trimming: 3 bases; J trimming: 4 bases; junction bases outside the gene matches: 8. The germline CDR1 and CDR2 sequences are MDHEN and SYDVKM. This CDR3 is 15 amino acids long. CDR3 loop: CASSLGARGSTEAFF. CDR3 nucleotide sequence: TGTGCCAGCAGTTTGGGGGCCAGGGGGTCCACTGAAGCTTTCTTT.

The chain combines TRBV6-1 with TRBJ2-3; a weak D match, TRBD2 (5 bases). From germline, CDR1 is MNHNS and CDR2 SASEGT. The CDR3 runs 15 residues. The V and J ends lost 1 base and 6 bases respectively, with 14 bases between them. The CDR3 coding sequence is TGTGCCAGCAGTGAAGGGCAGCCGGGGAAGGATACGCAGTATTTT. Its protein product is CASSEGQPGKDTQYF.

V usage is TRBV5-1 and J usage is TRBJ2-2; 7 bases are shared with TRBD1. V was clipped by 0 bases and J by 1 base; unmatched bases: 3. The CDR3 runs 16 residues. The V gene's germline CDR1 is SGHRS and CDR2 YFSETQ. In nucleotides, the CDR3 is TGCGCCAGCAGCTTGGGCTGGACAGGGAACACCGGGGAGCTGTTTTTT. Its translation is CASSLGWTGNTGELFF.

The chain couples TRBV19 to TRBJ1-2; possible D gene TRBD1, 5 bases. Germline CDR1 is LNHDA and CDR2 is SQIVND (reference sequence). Between the trimmed V and J ends, which lost 9 bases and 8 bases, there was a span of 16 bases. CDR3 length equals 12 residues. This CDR3 is CASTGPGRGYTF. The CDR3 bases are TGTGCCAGCACCGGTCCAGGGAGGGGCTACACCTTC.

V is TRBV7-8 and J is TRBJ2-1; 8 nucleotides align to TRBD1. The CDR3 consists of 14 residues. Germline-derived CDR1 and CDR2 are SGHVS and FQNEAQ. V trimming: 9 bases; J trimming: 5 bases; junction bases outside the gene matches: 9. DNA of the CDR3: TGTGCCAGTCGACAGGGGACCAGGAACAATGAGCAGTTCTTC. Its translation: CASRQGTRNNEQFF.

This chain connects TRBV18 to TRBJ1-3, with D perhaps matching TRBD1 (6 bases). V gave up 6 bases and J gave up 1 base, with 13 bases separating them. The germline V gene encodes CDR1 KGHSH and CDR2 LQKENI. This CDR3 region has 15 residues. The CDR3 nucleotides are TGTGCCAGCTCCCAAACGGGACAATCTGGAAACACCATATATTTT. This codes for CASSQTGQSGNTIYF.

This sequence joins TRBV5-1 and TRBJ2-5, with D possibly TRBD2 on 6 matching bases. Between the trimmed V and J ends, which lost 4 bases and 5 bases, there was a span of 21 bases. In germline, CDR1 is SGHRS, CDR2 YFSETQ. This CDR3 is built from 16 residues. The CDR3 bases are TGCGCCAGCAGCCCGGGGACGTTGGCGGGGAAGGAGACCCAGTACTTC. Protein sequence: CASSPGTLAGKETQYF.

This rearrangement joins TRBV7-8 to TRBJ1-5; D call uncertain. Germline values: CDR1 SGHVS, CDR2 FQNEAQ. The CDR3 extends over 14 amino acids. V was pared by 5 bases and J by 7 bases, with 15 bases between. This CDR3 reads CASSPETIRQPQHF. As DNA, the CDR3 is TGTGCCAGCAGCCCAGAGACGATACGGCAGCCCCAGCATTTT.

The gene calls are TRBV6-6 and TRBJ2-3; D not certain. Germline V lookup: CDR1 MNHNY, CDR2 SVGAGI (reference sequence). Trimming pared 0 bases from V and 4 bases from J, leaving 2 bases between. The CDR3 has 12 residues. The DNA of the CDR3 is TGTGCCAGCAGTTACTCGTCAGATACGCAGTATTTT. Its translation: CASSYSSDTQYF.

V usage is TRBV9 and J usage is TRBJ1-3; D gene unclear. The V gene's germline CDR1 is SGDLS and CDR2 YYNGEE. Trimming cost V 2 bases and J 3 bases, with 9 bases left between them. The CDR3 is 14 residues long. The CDR3 bases are TGTGCCAGCAGCGTTGAATACCGTGGAAACACCATATATTTT. This gives the protein CASSVEYRGNTIYF.

This clone was detected once. J is TRBJ2-2 and V is TRBV10-3, with D possibly TRBD1 on 5 matching bases. The V gene lost 8 bases and the J gene lost 7 bases, with 17 bases spanning the gap. The CDR3 loop spans 14 amino acids. From germline, CDR1 is ENHRY and CDR2 SYGVKD. CDR3 region: CAIADTGRGGELFF. CDR3 DNA: TGTGCCATCGCGGACACTGGACGTGGCGGGGAGCTGTTTTTT.

The chain combines TRBV9 with TRBJ2-5, with D perhaps TRBD2 (7 bases). CDR1 is SGDLS, CDR2 YYNGEE, per germline. V was shortened by 2 bases and J by 2 bases, with 10 bases between the two germline ends. The CDR3 is 14 amino acids. As DNA, the CDR3 is TGTGCCAGCAGCGTGGGGGGGCGGCAAGAGACCCAGTACTTC. It translates to CASSVGGRQETQYF.

The chain carries TRBV5-1 and TRBJ2-3, with D maybe TRBD2 (5 bases). This CDR3 spans 13 amino acids. V shed 5 bases and J shed 2 bases, with 9 bases lying between them. Per the germline V gene, CDR1 is SGHRS and CDR2 is YFSETQ. The CDR3: CASSYGDTDTQYF. For the CDR3, the DNA is TGCGCCAGCAGTTACGGGGACACAGATACGCAGTATTTT.

The chain uses TRBV27 and TRBJ1-3, with TRBD1 as a possible D gene (5 bases). Germline loops: CDR1 MNHEY, CDR2 SMNVEV (reference sequence). The CDR3 runs 14 residues. V was pared by 6 bases and J by 4 bases, with 13 bases between. The CDR3 bases are TGTGCCAGCAGCCCGGGGACGGGAGGAAACACCATATATTTT. This encodes CASSPGTGGNTIYF.

V and J are TRBV28 and TRBJ2-7, with a tentative D call TRBD1 (5 bases). Trimming took 3 bases from V and 2 from J, leaving 11 bases between them. This CDR3 spans 14 amino acids. The germline CDR1 and CDR2 sequences are MDHEN and SYDVKM. The CDR3 spells CASSLAGRTYEQYF. CDR3 nucleotides: TGTGCCAGCAGTTTGGCAGGGCGCACCTACGAGCAGTACTTC.

The J gene is TRBJ2-5, the V gene TRBV6-1, with D perhaps being TRBD1 or TRBD2 (6 bases each). V lost 6 bases to trimming and J lost 5 bases, with 19 bases between them. CDR3 length: 15 residues. Germline CDR1 is MNHNS and CDR2 is SASEGT. CDR3 DNA: TGTGCCAGCAGCCCCACCCCCGGGGGCAGCGAGACCCAGTACTTC. It is translated as CASSPTPGGSETQYF.

CDR3 coding DNA: TGTGCCAGCAGTGCCAGGGAGACCCAGTACTTC. Its translation is CASSARETQYF. The V call is TRBV6-6, the J call TRBJ2-5; D unclear. Germline V gene data show CDR1 as MNHNY and CDR2 as SVGAGI (reference sequence). V gave up 5 bases and J gave up 5 bases, with 6 bases separating them. The CDR3 extends over 11 amino acids.

This clone was counted between two and nine times. The CDR3 spells CASSTDGQGSEAFF. CDR3 sequence (DNA): TGTGCCAGTAGTACCGATGGACAGGGTTCCGAAGCTTTCTTT. The rearrangement joins TRBV19 to TRBJ1-1, with TRBD1 identical over 8 bases. The CDR3 is made up of 14 amino acids. V was clipped by 4 bases and J by 8 bases; unmatched bases: 9. From germline, CDR1 is LNHDA and CDR2 SQIVND (reference sequence).

The V and J genes are TRBV28 and TRBJ2-1; 9 nucleotides align to TRBD1. Germline V gene lookup returns CDR1 MDHEN and CDR2 SYDVKM. With 4 bases clipped from V and 4 bases from J, the junction kept 8 bases outside the gene matches. The CDR3 has 16 residues. As DNA, the CDR3 is TGTGCCAGCAGTTCGCACAGGGGGCGAGGATACAATGAGCAGTTCTTC. Its translation is CASSSHRGRGYNEQFF.